The T cell receptor beta chain described here comes from a study of blood T cell repertoires in COVID-19. For the study at large: Samples taken during acute and convalescent COVID-19 were collected in the United States, Italy and Spain. The cDNA or gDNA used as material had been derived from T cells, B-cell-depleted T cells, or PBMCs.

The CDR3 extends over 13 amino acids. Germline V gene sequence: CDR1 SGHAT, CDR2 FQNNGV. V was pared by 6 bases and J by 10 bases, with 7 bases of the junction left unmatched. Sequencing used immunoSEQ multiplex PCR; TCRdb keeps in-frame clones, though not all of them. The sample lists more than 70,000 clones; 70% to 90% were seen once. This receptor was obtained from a woman older than 75 with acute or convalescent COVID-19. Sample: peripheral blood. The chain links TRBV11-2 to TRBJ2-1; 9 bases align to TRBD2. The CDR3 sequence is CASRPPGLAEQFF. In DNA form, the CDR3 reads TGTGCCAGCAGACCACCTGGACTAGCGGAGCAGTTCTTC.